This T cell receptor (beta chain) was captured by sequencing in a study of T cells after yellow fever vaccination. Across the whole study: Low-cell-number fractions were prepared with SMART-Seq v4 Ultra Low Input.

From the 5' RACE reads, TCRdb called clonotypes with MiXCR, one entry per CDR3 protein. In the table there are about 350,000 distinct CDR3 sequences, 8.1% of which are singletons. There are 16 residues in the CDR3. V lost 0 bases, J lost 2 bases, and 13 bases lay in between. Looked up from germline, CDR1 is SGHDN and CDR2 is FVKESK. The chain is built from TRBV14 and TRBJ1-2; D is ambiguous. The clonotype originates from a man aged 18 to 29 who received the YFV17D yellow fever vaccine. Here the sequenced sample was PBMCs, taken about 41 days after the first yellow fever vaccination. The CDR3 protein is CASSQDRTSFNYGYTF. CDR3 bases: TGTGCCAGCAGCCAAGATCGAACCTCTTTCAACTATGGCTACACCTTC. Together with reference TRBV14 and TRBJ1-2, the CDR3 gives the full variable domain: EAGVTQFPSHSVIEKGQTVTLRCDPISGHDNLYWYRRVMGKEIKFLLHFVKESKQDESGMPNNRFLAERTGGTYSTLKVQPAELEDSGVYFCASSQDRTSFNYGYTFGSGTRLTVV.